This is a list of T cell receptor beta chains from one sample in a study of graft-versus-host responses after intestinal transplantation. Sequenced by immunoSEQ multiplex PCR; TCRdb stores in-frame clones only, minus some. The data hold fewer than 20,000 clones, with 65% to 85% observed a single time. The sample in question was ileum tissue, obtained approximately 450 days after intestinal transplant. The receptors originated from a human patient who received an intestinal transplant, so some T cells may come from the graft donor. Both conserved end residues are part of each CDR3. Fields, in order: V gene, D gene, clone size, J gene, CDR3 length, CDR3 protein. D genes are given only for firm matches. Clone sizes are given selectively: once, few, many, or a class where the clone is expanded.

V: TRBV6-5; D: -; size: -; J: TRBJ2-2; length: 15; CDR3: CASSYARNRAGELFF
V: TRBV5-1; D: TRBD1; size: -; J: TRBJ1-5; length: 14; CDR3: CASSSGQGGQPQHF
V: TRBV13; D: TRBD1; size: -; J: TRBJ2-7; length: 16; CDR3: CASSLGADRVRIEQYF
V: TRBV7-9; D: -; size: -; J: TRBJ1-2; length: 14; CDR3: CASSRPGSTYGYTF
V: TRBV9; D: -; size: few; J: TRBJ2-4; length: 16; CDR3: CASSEGPGGAGDIQYF
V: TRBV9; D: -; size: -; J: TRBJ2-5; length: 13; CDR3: CASSVEGGSDQYF
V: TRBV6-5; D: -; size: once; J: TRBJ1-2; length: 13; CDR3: CASSYEGNYGYTF
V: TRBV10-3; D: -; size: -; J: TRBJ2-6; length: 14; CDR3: CAIRGGLGANVLTF
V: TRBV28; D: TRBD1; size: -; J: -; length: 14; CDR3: CASSFRTGGHEQYF
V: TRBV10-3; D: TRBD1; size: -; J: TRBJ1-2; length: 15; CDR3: CAISEPDRPGDGYTF
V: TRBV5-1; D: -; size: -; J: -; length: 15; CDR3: CASSLTVRDPYEQYF
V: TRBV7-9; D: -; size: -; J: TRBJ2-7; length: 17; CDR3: CASSLKTSGTPSYEQYF
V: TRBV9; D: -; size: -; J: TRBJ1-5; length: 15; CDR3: CASSVGGAGNQPQHF
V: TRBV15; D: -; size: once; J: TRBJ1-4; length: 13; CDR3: CATAGTSDEKLFF
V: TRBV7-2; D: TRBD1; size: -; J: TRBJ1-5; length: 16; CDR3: CASSLARGTGNQPQHF